A single sample gave rise to the 32 T cell receptor beta chains below, sequenced in a study of cytomegalovirus exposure and HLA in healthy donors. The method was immunoSEQ multiplex PCR; TCRdb's version includes in-frame clones alone and lacks a portion of them. The table lists some 150,000 clones, nearly 90% of them singletons. The material sequenced was PBMCs. Source of these receptors: a woman younger than 35 in good health and CMV-seropositive.

The rearrangement links TRBV7-9 to TRBJ1-5, with a weak D call TRBD1 (6 bases). This CDR3 spans 15 amino acids. V gave up 5 bases and J gave up 3 bases, with 14 bases separating them. Germline CDR1 SEHNR, CDR2 FQNEAQ (reference sequence). This chain's CDR3 is CASSPRGGVNQPQHF. CDR3 sequence (DNA): TGTGCCAGCAGCCCACGGGGGGGCGTCAATCAGCCCCAGCATTTT.

CDR3 amino acids: CASSTGTAYGYTF. The CDR3 DNA sequence: TGTGCCAGCAGCACTGGGACAGCCTATGGCTACACCTTC. The chain carries TRBV28 and TRBJ1-2; 7 bases map to TRBD1. The CDR3 spans 13 residues. The trim removed 6 bases at V and 4 bases at J, leaving 5 bases unmatched. CDR1 is MDHEN, CDR2 SYDVKM, per germline.

The V gene is TRBV18, the J gene TRBJ1-6; 10 bases map to TRBD1. This CDR3 contains 13 residues. V shed 3 bases and J 16 bases; nucleotides not matched to a gene: 6. Germline-derived CDR1 and CDR2 are KGHSH and LQKENI. CDR3 coding DNA: TGTGCCAGCTCACCCGGGACAGGGGAGAATCTCCACTTT. Translating gives CASSPGTGENLHF.

The chain links TRBV7-3 to TRBJ2-2; the D gene is possibly TRBD1 (5 bases). The V end was cut by 5 bases, the J end by 1 base, with 11 bases between. CDR3 length equals 15 residues. The germline CDR1 and CDR2 sequences are SGHTA and FQGTGA. CDR3 in amino acids: CASSPATGNTGELFF. The CDR3, as DNA: TGTGCCAGCAGCCCCGCCACAGGGAACACCGGGGAGCTGTTTTTT.

The V and J genes are TRBV28 and TRBJ2-7, with 9 nucleotides matching TRBD1. Germline loops: CDR1 MDHEN, CDR2 SYDVKM. This CDR3 region has 16 residues. V lost 4 bases to trimming and J lost 2 bases; unmatched junction nucleotides: 9. The CDR3 loop is CASSSLGQGKTYEQYF. Written as DNA, the CDR3 is TGTGCCAGCAGTTCACTAGGACAGGGGAAGACCTACGAGCAGTACTTC.

In DNA form, the CDR3 reads TGTGCCAGCAGCTTATTTCGGTTCGAGGGAATGGGCGGCTACACCTTC. It specifies CASSLFRFEGMGGYTF. This chain links TRBV7-2 with TRBJ1-2, with unresolved D. Trimming removed 2 bases at V and 8 bases at J, with 21 bases between. CDR3 length: 16 amino acids. The germline gives CDR1 SGHTA, CDR2 FQGNSA.

This chain joins TRBV18 and TRBJ2-3, with 10 bases lining up with TRBD2. The length of the CDR3 is 19 residues. After removal of 3 bases from V and 0 bases from J, the junction contained 12 bases not matched to a gene. CDR1 and CDR2 from the germline V gene are KGHSH and LQKENI. The chain's CDR3 is CASSPGLASSYFSTDTQYF. The DNA for the CDR3 is TGTGCCAGCTCACCGGGACTAGCGTCGTCTTACTTTAGCACAGATACGCAGTATTTT.

This sequence joins TRBV28 and TRBJ2-7, with D possibly matching TRBD1 (6 bases). The V gene lost 6 bases and the J gene lost 0 bases, with 15 bases spanning the gap. The germline CDR1 and CDR2 sequences are MDHEN and SYDVKM. This CDR3 has 15 residues. The CDR3 nucleotides read TGTGCCAGCAGAACAGGGTGGGGGAACTCCTACGAGCAGTACTTC. This sequence encodes CASRTGWGNSYEQYF.

The chain joins TRBV4-3 to TRBJ1-6; D gene uncertain. The length of the CDR3 is 13 residues. CDR1 is LGHNA and CDR2 is YSLEER in the germline V gene. V gave up 0 bases and J gave up 9 bases, with 6 bases separating them. CDR3 sequence reads: CASSQDVGSPLHF. In DNA, the CDR3 is TGCGCCAGCAGCCAAGATGTCGGTTCACCCCTCCACTTT.

The V gene is TRBV5-4, the J gene TRBJ2-7, with 7 bases aligning to TRBD2. V gave up 0 bases and J gave up 6 bases; unmatched junction bases: 3. The germline V gene encodes CDR1 SGHNT and CDR2 YYREEE (reference sequence). The CDR3 extends over 13 amino acids. The CDR3 region has the DNA TGTGCCAGCAGCTTGGATCTAGCGGCCGAGCAGTACTTC. Amino acids: CASSLDLAAEQYF.

This clone was seen only once. The chain recombines TRBV5-1 with TRBJ2-7, with TRBD2 matching over 12 bases. Germline trimming cut 0 bases from V and 12 bases from J; bases unmatched to any gene: 13. Germline CDR1 is SGHRS and CDR2 is YFSETQ. This CDR3 has 16 amino acids. CDR3: CASSLDPTSGGLMRYF. The CDR3, as DNA: TGCGCCAGCAGCTTGGACCCAACTAGCGGGGGGTTGATGAGGTACTTC.

In this sample, this clone turned up a few times. The rearrangement uses TRBV30 and TRBJ1-5, with D unclear. This CDR3 contains 15 residues. With 0 bases removed from V and 2 bases from J, the gap between germline ends came to 11 bases. Germline CDR1 reads GTSNPN; CDR2 reads SVGIG (reference sequence). CDR3 in DNA: TGTGCCTGGAGTGTGCTGGGAGCGGGCAATCAGCCCCAGCATTTT. Its protein is CAWSVLGAGNQPQHF. The whole variable domain, remainder taken from reference TRBV30 and TRBJ1-5, is SQTIHQWPATLVQPVGSPLSLECTVEGTSNPNLYWYRQAAGRGLQLLFYSVGIGQISSEVPQNLSASRPQDRQFILSSKKLLLSDSGFYLCAWSVLGAGNQPQHFGDGTRLSIL.

V usage is TRBV19 and J usage is TRBJ2-3; D uncertain. The CDR3 length is 13 residues. Trimming removed 3 bases at V and 4 bases at J, with 8 bases between. CDR1 LNHDA and CDR2 SQIVND come from the germline V gene (reference sequence). Here the CDR3 DNA reads TGTGCCAGTAGTATCTTATATTCAGATACGCAGTATTTT. The encoded protein is CASSILYSDTQYF.

The chain links TRBV5-3 to TRBJ2-1; the match to TRBD2 covers 12 bases. TRBV5-3 is an open reading frame, and its role is uncertain. CDR3 size: 17 residues. Unmatched junction bases numbered 12, after V lost 3 bases and J lost 8 bases. CDR3 in amino acids: CARSSTLAGGRWDEQFF. DNA of the CDR3: TGTGCCAGAAGCTCTACACTAGCGGGGGGCCGGTGGGATGAGCAGTTCTTC.

The V call is TRBV6-1, the J call TRBJ2-7, with 10 bases lining up with TRBD1. The CDR3 sequence is 15 residues long. Losses at the gene ends were 6 bases for V and 2 bases for J; bases not matched to a gene: 7. The germline gives CDR1 MNHNS, CDR2 SASEGT. The CDR3 region is CASREPGQGTYEQYF. The DNA of the CDR3 is TGTGCCAGCAGGGAACCGGGACAGGGGACCTACGAGCAGTACTTC.

This chain uses TRBV6-1 with TRBJ2-5; D gene uncertain. This CDR3 is built from 11 residues. V lost 7 bases, J lost 7 bases, and 10 bases lay in between. Looked up from germline, CDR1 is MNHNS and CDR2 is SASEGT. The DNA of the CDR3 is TGTGCCAGCACGATTGCGAGGACCCAGTACTTC. Amino acid sequence: CASTIARTQYF.

The J gene is TRBJ2-3, the V gene TRBV6-1; D might be TRBD1 (7 bases). Germline values: CDR1 MNHNS, CDR2 SASEGT. V gave up 2 bases and J gave up 0 bases, with 18 bases separating them. There are 18 residues in the CDR3. The CDR3 protein is CASSERRGLPLSTDTQYF. As DNA, the CDR3 is TGTGCCAGCAGTGAAAGGAGGGGGCTCCCCCTTAGCACAGATACGCAGTATTTT.

The chain links TRBV19 to TRBJ1-5, with D maybe TRBD1 (5 bases). Looked up from germline, CDR1 is LNHDA and CDR2 is SQIVND (reference sequence). V lost 3 bases and J lost 7, with 10 bases in between. CDR3 length equals 13 residues. For the CDR3, the DNA is TGTGCCAGTAGTATTGTAAAGGGGCAGCCCCAGCATTTT. Its translation is CASSIVKGQPQHF.

The chain employs TRBV4-1 and TRBJ1-2; D possibly corresponds to TRBD1 (5 bases). The CDR3 totals 13 residues. The V gene lost 0 bases and the J gene lost 14 bases, with 16 bases spanning the gap. CDR1 and CDR2 (germline): MGHRA, YSYEKL. The CDR3 loop reads CASSQDGRRDSTF. DNA of the CDR3: TGCGCCAGCAGCCAAGATGGCAGACGGGACTCGACCTTC.

This clone was seen more than once but under ten times. The V and J genes are TRBV5-1 and TRBJ2-3; 8 nucleotides align to TRBD2. This CDR3 region has 14 residues. The V and J ends lost 4 bases and 6 bases, in that order; junction bases with no gene match: 7. Germline V CDR1 and CDR2: SGHRS, YFSETQ. CDR3 in amino acids: CASSPRSSGDTQYF. DNA for the CDR3: TGCGCCAGCAGCCCCCGATCTAGCGGGGATACGCAGTATTTT.

This clone was recorded once. The V gene is TRBV25-1, the J gene TRBJ1-2; 10 positions agree with TRBD1. V trimming: 0 bases; J trimming: 8 bases; junction bases outside the gene matches: 3. The CDR3 is 14 amino acids. Germline V gene sequence: CDR1 MGHDK, CDR2 SYGVNS. CDR3 DNA: TGTGCCAGCAGTGAATATGGACAGGGGGGAGGCTACACCTTC. Encoded protein: CASSEYGQGGGYTF.

V usage is TRBV27 and J usage is TRBJ2-7; 12 bases line up with TRBD1. The V gene end was trimmed by 0 bases and the J gene end by 5 bases; junction bases not matched to a gene: 8. The germline V gene encodes CDR1 MNHEY and CDR2 SMNVEV (reference sequence). The CDR3 has 17 residues. Written as DNA, the CDR3 is TGTGCCAGCAGTTTATCGTATTCCGGGACAGGGGGCCACGAGCAGTACTTC. Residues: CASSLSYSGTGGHEQYF.

The chain recombines TRBV5-6 with TRBJ2-7; D possibly corresponds to TRBD1 (6 bases). The germline gives CDR1 SGHDT, CDR2 YYEEEE. V lost 0 bases and J 0 bases, leaving 13 bases between the germline ends. CDR3 size: 16 residues. The CDR3 sequence: CASSLAASGVSYEQYF. Written as DNA, the CDR3 is TGTGCCAGCAGCTTGGCCGCGTCAGGGGTCTCCTACGAGCAGTACTTC. Combining the CDR3 with reference TRBV5-6 and TRBJ2-7 gives the whole variable domain DAGVTQSPTHLIKTRGQQVTLRCSPKSGHDTVSWYQQALGQGPQFIFQYYEEEERQRGNFPDRFSGHQFPNYSSELNVNALLLGDSALYLCASSLAASGVSYEQYFGPGTRLTVT.

V and J are TRBV5-8 and TRBJ1-5; D not resolved. This CDR3 contains 15 residues. Germline V gene sequence: CDR1 SGHTS, CDR2 YDEGEE. V lost 0 bases to trimming and J lost 3 bases, with 10 bases between them. As DNA, the CDR3 is TGTGCCAGCAGCTTGGCTTCGGGTTTCAATCAGCCCCAGCATTTT. Translated: CASSLASGFNQPQHF.

The rearrangement joins TRBV30 to TRBJ1-2; D possibly corresponds to TRBD1 (5 bases). Trimming left V 2 bases short and J 0 bases short, with 10 bases between. The CDR3 is made up of 14 amino acids. Germline CDR1 GTSNPN, CDR2 SVGIG (reference sequence). CDR3 sequence (DNA): TGTGCCTGGAGTTGGGGGGTCTCTAACTATGGCTACACCTTC. As protein: CAWSWGVSNYGYTF.

A word on this clone: This same CDR3 is encoded by further DNA sequences in the sample. This chain connects TRBV7-4 to TRBJ1-6, with 10 bases lining up with TRBD1. The junction had 9 bases not matched to a gene; V was cut back by 1 base and J by 0 bases. Germline CDR1 and CDR2: SGHVT and SQSDAQ. The CDR3 has 20 amino acids. The CDR3 DNA follows: TGTGCCAGCAGCTTAGGTGGGACAGGGGTGAAGAGCTCCTATAATTCACCCCTCCACTTT. Its translation is CASSLGGTGVKSSYNSPLHF.

This clone appeared once. The J gene is TRBJ2-2, the V gene TRBV9, with D maybe TRBD2 (6 bases). CDR3 length equals 16 residues. Germline V gene data show CDR1 as SGDLS and CDR2 as YYNGEE. V was trimmed by 0 bases and J by 0 bases, leaving 9 bases between them. This chain's CDR3 is CASSVAGTPNTGELFF. CDR3 DNA: TGTGCCAGCAGCGTAGCCGGGACTCCGAACACCGGGGAGCTGTTTTTT.

This sequence joins TRBV7-6 and TRBJ1-3; a weak D match, TRBD1 (6 bases). CDR1 and CDR2 (germline): SGHVS, FNYEAQ. This CDR3 region has 13 residues. The V end was cut by 1 base, the J end by 11 bases, with 12 bases between. DNA of the CDR3: TGTGCCAGCAGCTTAGGCGGGGGGCAAGCCATATATTTT. As protein: CASSLGGGQAIYF.

This chain links TRBV30 with TRBJ1-1; D is uncertain. V was shortened by 4 bases and J by 2 bases, with 14 bases between the two germline ends. Looked up from germline, CDR1 is GTSNPN and CDR2 is SVGIG (reference sequence). The CDR3 extends over 14 amino acids. CDR3 sequence (DNA): TGTGCCTGGATTCGGACTTTATCAAACACTGAAGCTTTCTTT. It yields the protein CAWIRTLSNTEAFF.

The V call is TRBV19, the J call TRBJ2-1, with 9 bases aligning to TRBD1. The CDR3 consists of 15 residues. Germline CDR1 LNHDA, CDR2 SQIVND (reference sequence). After removal of 1 base from V and 8 bases from J, the junction contained 6 bases not matched to a gene. The CDR3 reads CASSIVGTGMDEQFF. Here the CDR3 DNA reads TGTGCCAGTAGTATAGTGGGGACAGGGATGGATGAGCAGTTCTTC.

The chain carries TRBV11-2 and TRBJ2-7, with D perhaps matching TRBD2 (5 bases). Germline CDR1 and CDR2: SGHAT and FQNNGV. V gave up 1 base and J gave up 2 bases, with 9 bases separating them. This CDR3 spans 14 amino acids. In DNA form, the CDR3 reads TGTGCCAGCAGCTTAGCGCGGGTAACCTACGAGCAGTACTTC. The encoded protein is CASSLARVTYEQYF.

This chain uses TRBV7-2 with TRBJ2-7; tentatively, D is TRBD2 (6 bases). V lost 4 bases and J lost 4, with 11 bases in between. The CDR3 is 13 residues long. The germline gives CDR1 SGHTA, CDR2 FQGNSA. The CDR3 region has the DNA TGTGCCAGCAGCTCGGACTACCAATACGAGCAGTACTTC. Translated: CASSSDYQYEQYF.